A single sample is the source of the 21 T cell receptor beta chains below, sequenced in a study of shared clonotypes between healthy human individuals. Naive CD8 cells, CD45RO-negative and positively selected for CCR7, excluded terminally differentiated effector memory CD45RA+ cells. Using immunoSEQ multiplex PCR, the repertoire was profiled, and TCRdb retains in-frame clones only, with some absent. The sample consists of hundreds of thousands of clones, around 92% of them appearing once. Sequenced: naive CD8+ T cells sorted from blood. The receptors here all came from a young man in good health.

In this sample, this clone turned up once. The chain combines TRBV9 with TRBJ1-1; D not certain. CDR3 length equals 15 residues. Germline V CDR1 and CDR2: SGDLS, YYNGEE. Trimming stripped 3 bases from V and 3 bases from J, with 15 bases between. As DNA, the CDR3 is TGTGCCAGCAGCGCATCACCCACAAGCTACACTGAAGCTTTCTTT. Its protein product is CASSASPTSYTEAFF.

This sequence joins TRBV5-1 and TRBJ2-7; 8 positions agree with TRBD2. Germline CDR1 SGHRS, CDR2 YFSETQ. J was trimmed by 0 bases and V by 3 bases; bases with no gene match: 8. The length of the CDR3 is 16 residues. CDR3 residues: CASSSPSGSSSYEQYF. DNA for the CDR3: TGCGCCAGCAGCTCCCCTAGCGGGTCTAGCTCCTACGAGCAGTACTTC.

The chain uses TRBV7-8 and TRBJ1-5, with 7 bases matching TRBD1. The length of the CDR3 is 16 residues. From germline, CDR1 is SGHVS and CDR2 FQNEAQ. V gave up 3 bases and J gave up 1 base; unmatched junction bases: 6. CDR3: CASSFQQGTSNQPQHF. The CDR3 DNA sequence: TGTGCCAGCAGCTTTCAACAGGGGACAAGCAATCAGCCCCAGCATTTT.

The chain links TRBV4-3 to TRBJ2-3; 9 positions agree with TRBD1. CDR3 length equals 15 residues. Germline V gene sequence: CDR1 LGHNA, CDR2 YSLEER. J lost 6 bases, V lost 0 bases, and 4 bases had no gene match. CDR3 nucleotides: TGCGCCAGCAGCCAAGATCGGGACAGGGATGATACGCAGTATTTT. Amino acid sequence: CASSQDRDRDDTQYF.

The chain is built from TRBV7-2 and TRBJ1-1; D is ambiguous. The CDR3 consists of 12 residues. Per the germline V gene, CDR1 is SGHTA and CDR2 is FQGNSA. V was cut by 1 base and J by 0 bases, with 0 bases left in between. CDR3 loop: CASSLVNTEAFF. The CDR3 DNA follows: TGTGCCAGCAGCTTAGTGAACACTGAAGCTTTCTTT.

The chain carries TRBV7-9 and TRBJ2-1; D gene unclear. Germline CDR1 SEHNR, CDR2 FQNEAQ (reference sequence). The CDR3 runs 15 residues. The V gene lost 1 base and the J gene lost 2 bases, with 9 bases spanning the gap. CDR3 loop: CASSLEVSPYNEQFF. Written as DNA, the CDR3 is TGTGCCAGCAGCTTAGAGGTTAGCCCCTACAATGAGCAGTTCTTC.

The rearrangement joins TRBV7-8 to TRBJ2-7; 9 positions agree with TRBD1. The CDR3 runs 15 residues. CDR1 is SGHVS and CDR2 is FQNEAQ in the germline V gene. The junction had 9 bases not matched to a gene; V was cut back by 6 bases and J by 3 bases. CDR3 in amino acids: CASRETGTGFYEQYF. The CDR3 DNA reads TGTGCCAGCAGAGAAACCGGGACAGGGTTCTACGAGCAGTACTTC.

The chain employs TRBV15 and TRBJ1-2, with 8 bases lining up with TRBD1. CDR1 is LNHNV and CDR2 is YYDKDF in the germline V gene (reference sequence). The V segment lost 3 bases and the J segment 0 bases; nucleotides outside the gene matches: 9. The CDR3 runs to 17 residues. CDR3 in DNA: TGTGCCACCAGCAGGGAGGACAGGGTCCCAGCTAACTATGGCTACACCTTC. Protein: CATSREDRVPANYGYTF.

This chain connects TRBV28 to TRBJ2-7; 9 bases match TRBD2. The CDR3 is 15 residues long. Germline lookup yields CDR1 MDHEN and CDR2 SYDVKM. Trimming at V came to 5 bases and at J to 2 bases, leaving 7 bases not matched to a gene. CDR3 in DNA: TGTGCCAGCAGTGACAGACTAGCGGAAACCTACGAGCAGTACTTC. It encodes CASSDRLAETYEQYF. Combining the CDR3 with reference TRBV28 and TRBJ2-7 gives the whole variable domain DVKVTQSSRYLVKRTGEKVFLECVQDMDHENMFWYRQDPGLGLRLIYFSYDVKMKEKGDIPEGYSVSREKKERFSLILESASTNQTSMYLCASSDRLAETYEQYFGPGTRLTVT.

The chain uses TRBV11-2 and TRBJ2-2; D ambiguous. Germline-derived CDR1 and CDR2 are SGHAT and FQNNGV. This CDR3 region has 17 residues. Trimming removed 0 bases at V and 6 bases at J, with 17 bases between. CDR3 loop: CASSLEVAAARAGELFF. The DNA for the CDR3 is TGTGCCAGCAGCTTAGAGGTTGCGGCAGCCCGGGCCGGGGAGCTGTTTTTT.

Comments on this clone: The same CDR3 can be traced to other DNA sequences in this sample. The V call is TRBV19, the J call TRBJ1-5; D not certain. The germline V gene encodes CDR1 LNHDA and CDR2 SQIVND (reference sequence). CDR3 size: 15 residues. Trimming took 1 base from V and 4 from J, leaving 11 bases between them. DNA for the CDR3: TGTGCCAGTAGTATAGTAGGTCAGCCGAATCAGCCCCAGCATTTT. The encoded protein is CASSIVGQPNQPQHF.

The V gene is TRBV5-4, the J gene TRBJ2-7; weak D call: TRBD2 (7 bases). In germline, CDR1 is SGHNT, CDR2 YYREEE (reference sequence). CDR3 length: 15 residues. With 5 bases removed from V and 7 bases from J, the gap between germline ends came to 22 bases. The CDR3 DNA follows: TGTGCCAGCAGTCCGCAGACTACAGGGAGGGAAGAGCAGTACTTC. This sequence encodes CASSPQTTGREEQYF.

V is TRBV5-1 and J is TRBJ2-1, with 11 bases lining up with TRBD1. From germline, CDR1 is SGHRS and CDR2 YFSETQ. The CDR3 consists of 14 residues. V lost 4 bases, J lost 7 bases, and 4 bases stayed unmatched. The CDR3, as DNA: TGCGCCAGCAGCCACTGGGACAGGGGGAATGAGCAGTTCTTC. Residues: CASSHWDRGNEQFF.

The chain links TRBV6-1 to TRBJ2-1; 10 bases fit TRBD2. CDR1 is MNHNS, CDR2 SASEGT, per germline. The V and J ends lost 8 bases and 6 bases, in that order; junction bases with no gene match: 7. CDR3 length: 14 amino acids. As DNA, the CDR3 is TGTGCCAGCGGCGGGCTAGCGGGAGTCAATGAGCAGTTCTTC. This encodes CASGGLAGVNEQFF.

The chain links TRBV7-9 to TRBJ2-7; the D gene is possibly TRBD1 (6 bases). Germline V gene sequence: CDR1 SEHNR, CDR2 FQNEAQ (reference sequence). The V gene lost 5 bases and the J gene lost 0 bases, with 14 bases spanning the gap. This CDR3 has 15 amino acids. CDR3 DNA sequence: TGTGCCAGCAGCGCCACAGGGTCCAACTCCTACGAGCAGTACTTC. The encoded protein is CASSATGSNSYEQYF.

CDR3 nucleotides: TGTGCCAGCAGCGGGAACTCCTACGAGCAGTACTTC. Amino acid sequence: CASSGNSYEQYF. The chain couples TRBV5-5 to TRBJ2-7; D unclear. The V end lost 4 bases, the J end lost 0 bases, and 5 bases lay between the germline ends. This CDR3 spans 12 amino acids. Germline CDR1 is SGHKS and CDR2 is YYEKEE (reference sequence).

This chain joins TRBV7-9 and TRBJ2-1; possibly TRBD1 or TRBD2 for D (7 bases each). Trimming cost V 1 base and J 4 bases, with 23 bases left between them. The CDR3 is made up of 19 amino acids. From germline, CDR1 is SEHNR and CDR2 FQNEAQ (reference sequence). CDR3 amino acids: CASSLVRRGRGDGYNEQFF. CDR3 bases: TGTGCCAGCAGCTTAGTTCGCAGGGGGAGGGGAGATGGGTACAATGAGCAGTTCTTC.

The V and J genes are TRBV7-6 and TRBJ2-3, with TRBD1 matching over 9 bases. The ends lost 4 bases at V and 4 bases at J; junction bases unmatched: 12. This CDR3 has 17 amino acids. Germline V CDR1 and CDR2: SGHVS, FNYEAQ. The CDR3 here is CASSSPLGQGTADTQYF. In DNA, the CDR3 is TGTGCCAGCAGCTCCCCTTTGGGACAGGGAACAGCAGATACGCAGTATTTT. The whole variable domain, remainder taken from reference TRBV7-6 and TRBJ2-3, is GAGVSQSPRYKVTKRGQDVALRCDPISGHVSLYWYRQALGQGPEFLTYFNYEAQQDKSGLPNDRFSAERPEGSISTLTIQRTEQRDSAMYRCASSSPLGQGTADTQYFGPGTRLTVL.

V is TRBV28 and J is TRBJ2-7; possible D gene TRBD2, 6 bases. Per the germline V gene, CDR1 is MDHEN and CDR2 is SYDVKM. Deletions cut 5 bases from V and 6 bases from J, with 23 bases between. The CDR3 totals 16 residues. The chain's CDR3 is CASSPVAEGPGGEQYF. The CDR3, as DNA: TGTGCCAGCAGTCCTGTAGCGGAGGGCCCCGGTGGCGAGCAGTACTTC.

The J gene is TRBJ2-1, the V gene TRBV27, with D maybe TRBD2 (7 bases). V lost 6 bases, J lost 9 bases, and 12 bases lay in between. The germline V gene has CDR1 MNHEY and CDR2 SMNVEV (reference sequence). This CDR3 has 12 amino acids. CDR3 sequence reads: CASRTGRGEQFF. CDR3 coding DNA: TGTGCCAGCAGAACAGGGAGGGGTGAGCAGTTCTTC.

About this clone: Other DNA sequences in this sample translate to the same CDR3. The chain is built from TRBV27 and TRBJ2-5; 9 bases are a match to TRBD1. The length of the CDR3 is 15 residues. J gave up 4 bases and V 6 bases, and 9 bases lay outside the gene matches. Germline-derived CDR1 and CDR2 are MNHEY and SMNVEV (reference sequence). DNA for the CDR3: TGTGCCAGCAGCCTAAGGGACAGGGTGGGAGAGACCCAGTACTTC. Translation gives CASSLRDRVGETQYF.